Each of the 26 T cell receptor beta chains below was sequenced from the same sample in a study of read filtering for tumor transcriptome and immune sequencing. This library used around 0.4 ug RNA and molecular barcoded adaptors spanning alpha/delta and beta/gamma chains. A single record per CDR3 protein comes from TCRdb applying MiXCR to the reads. The profile shows 90,000 to 95,000 distinct CDR3 sequences, around a fifth of them singletons. Sequenced sample: a population of CD138-negative cells sorted from bone marrow. These TCRs come from a donor over 35 with multiple myeloma.

For this clonotype: A much larger clonotype is one base distant, so this may be a read error. The rearrangement joins TRBV6-1 to TRBJ1-1; D uncertain. This CDR3 has 14 amino acids. The V gene lost 3 bases and the J gene lost 4 bases, with 12 bases spanning the gap. Germline CDR1 reads MNHNS; CDR2 reads SASEGT. The CDR3 reads CASSDRRGRTEAFF. The CDR3 region has the DNA TGTGCCAGCAGTGATAGACGGGGTCGCACTGAAGCTTTCTTT.

In this sample, this clonotype turned up many times. The chain uses TRBV29-1 and TRBJ2-3, with a tentative D call TRBD1 (6 bases). The CDR3 has 13 amino acids. Germline CDR1 is SQVTM and CDR2 is ANQGSEA. Trimming cost V 7 bases and J 1 base, with 12 bases left between them. The CDR3 loop reads CSAATGRTDTQYF. CDR3 coding DNA: TGCAGCGCCGCCACAGGGCGCACAGATACGCAGTATTTT.

This clonotype was detected many times. This rearrangement joins TRBV20-1 to TRBJ1-1; possible D gene TRBD1, 5 bases. This CDR3 comprises 14 residues. Deletions cut 6 bases from V and 1 base from J, with 15 bases between. Per the germline V gene, CDR1 is DFQATT and CDR2 is SNEGSKA (reference sequence). CDR3 loop: CSAIDSSGNTEAFF. The CDR3 DNA is TGCAGTGCGATCGACAGCTCTGGGAACACTGAAGCTTTCTTT.

In the case of this clonotype: A much more abundant neighbour one base away suggests this may be a read error. The rearrangement joins TRBV5-1 to TRBJ2-3; D gene ambiguous. Per germline, CDR1 SGHRS and CDR2 YFSETQ. CDR3 length: 14 residues. V was shortened by 8 bases and J by 0 bases, with 13 bases between the two germline ends. The CDR3 loop reads CASCRHSSTDTQYF. In DNA form, the CDR3 reads TGCGCCAGTTGCCGGCACAGTAGCACAGATACGCAGTATTTT.

About this clonotype: With a much larger clone just one base away, this may be a read error. This likely comes from a read error, as the CDR3 has no conserved phenylalanine or tryptophan at its end. CDR3 sequence: CASSLLRGETQYL. The DNA for the CDR3 is TGTGCCAGCAGCTTACTCCGGGGGGAGACCCAGTACCTC. The gene calls are TRBV7-3 and TRBJ2-5; TRBD2 is a possible D gene (6 bases). V was trimmed by 2 bases and J by 5 bases, leaving 9 bases between them. The CDR3 length is 13 residues. CDR1 and CDR2 from the germline V gene are SGHTA and FQGTGA.

In regard to this clonotype: One base separates it from a far larger clone, so it is likely a read error. V gene TRBV11-1 combines with J gene TRBJ2-5; 9 nucleotides match TRBD1. Germline CDR1 is SGHAT and CDR2 is FQDESV (reference sequence). The CDR3 contains 17 residues. V shed 2 bases, J shed 4 bases, and the junction held 11 bases outside the gene matches. This CDR3 reads CASSLTIGTGRGETQYF. CDR3 coding DNA: TGTGCCAGCAGCTTAACCATTGGGACAGGGAGGGGAGAGACCCAGTACTTC.

This clonotype was counted at least ten times. V is TRBV2 and J is TRBJ1-5; the D is unclear. The germline V gene encodes CDR1 SNHLY and CDR2 FYNNEI. This CDR3 contains 13 residues. Trimming removed 8 bases at V and 3 bases at J, with 11 bases between. Here the CDR3 reads CASRGELNQPQHF. CDR3 DNA sequence: TGTGCCAGCCGGGGAGAACTCAATCAGCCCCAGCATTTT.

This clonotype was seen only a few times. The chain combines TRBV5-1 with TRBJ2-1; 12 bases agree with TRBD2. The CDR3 consists of 15 residues. Losses at the gene ends were 7 bases for V and 5 bases for J; bases not matched to a gene: 7. CDR1 SGHRS and CDR2 YFSETQ come from the germline V gene. The CDR3 bases are TGCGCCAGCGGATTTCTAGCGGGGGGGAACAATGAGCAGTTCTTC. Protein sequence: CASGFLAGGNNEQFF.

Many counts were recorded for this clonotype. The genes are TRBV5-1 and TRBJ2-7, with 8 positions matching TRBD1. CDR3 length: 16 residues. V shed 5 bases, J shed 0 bases, and the junction held 10 bases outside the gene matches. CDR1 and CDR2 (germline): SGHRS, YFSETQ. CDR3 sequence: CASRNGQGSISYEQYF. The CDR3 DNA reads TGCGCCAGCAGGAACGGACAGGGTTCTATCTCCTACGAGCAGTACTTC.

In regard to this clonotype: The final CDR3 position lacks the conserved phenylalanine or tryptophan, pointing to a likely read error. No DNA is shown, since the ends of the CDR3 on it are uncertain; the CDR3 is the one TCRdb lists. The rearrangement links TRBV7-9 to TRBJ2-1. Germline V gene lookup returns CDR1 SEHNR and CDR2 FQNEAQ (reference sequence). The CDR3 spans 11 residues, counting both ends. The CDR3 region is CASSLNNEPFL.

For this clonotype: A much larger clonotype is one base distant, so this may be a read error. The DNA of the CDR3 is TGCAGTGCTAGAGATCCCCTCCGGCAGGCCCAGTACTTC. Its translation: CSARDPLRQAQYF. V usage is TRBV20-1 and J usage is TRBJ2-5, with D uncertain. From germline, CDR1 is DFQATT and CDR2 SNEGSKA (reference sequence). The CDR3 is 13 residues long. The V and J ends lost 0 bases and 9 bases respectively, with 14 bases between them.

Note on this clonotype: A much larger clone differs from this one at a single base, so this may be a read error. The chain is built from TRBV12-3 or TRBV12-4 and TRBJ1-1; no clear D. The CDR3 loop spans 14 amino acids. CDR3 in amino acids: CTSSFGVINTEAFF. The DNA for the CDR3 is TGTACCAGCAGTTTTGGAGTTATAAACACTGAAGCTTTCTTT.

The rearrangement joins TRBV19 to TRBJ1-5; D is ambiguous. This CDR3 spans 15 amino acids. The germline gives CDR1 LNHDA, CDR2 SQIVND (reference sequence). Trimming cost V 6 bases and J 4 bases, with 16 bases left between them. The CDR3, as DNA: TGTGCCAGTAGGACCGGGCCCGATCCTAATCAGCCCCAGCATTTT. It codes for CASRTGPDPNQPQHF.

About this clonotype: This clone may be a read error of a much larger clone one base away. This chain connects TRBV11-2 to TRBJ1-1; maybe TRBD1 (5 bases). CDR1 and CDR2 (germline): SGHAT, FQNNGV. V lost 10 bases and J 3 bases, leaving 15 bases between the germline ends. The CDR3 covers 13 residues. CDR3 in amino acids: CATALGPDTEAFF. Here the CDR3 DNA reads TGTGCCACCGCCCTGGGGCCGGACACTGAAGCTTTCTTT. The entire variable domain, with the rest obtained from reference TRBV11-2 and TRBJ1-1, is as follows: EAGVAQSPRYKIIEKRQSVAFWCNPISGHATLYWYQQILGQGPKLLIQFQNNGVVDDSQLPKDRFSAERLKGVDSTLKIQPAKLEDSAVYLCATALGPDTEAFFGQGTRLTVV.

Many counts were recorded for this clonotype. V usage is TRBV11-2 and J usage is TRBJ2-5; tentative D call: TRBD1 (6 bases). The CDR3 length is 14 residues. Trimming removed 5 bases at V and 1 base at J, with 11 bases between. The germline V gene encodes CDR1 SGHAT and CDR2 FQNNGV. CDR3 in amino acids: CASSPRQVQETQYF. DNA of the CDR3: TGTGCCAGCAGCCCCCGACAGGTCCAAGAGACCCAGTACTTC.

This clonotype has a handful of counts. The chain combines TRBV14 with TRBJ2-1, with unresolved D. The CDR3 loop spans 12 amino acids. The V gene's germline CDR1 is SGHDN and CDR2 FVKESK. The ends were cut back, 1 base at V and 9 bases at J, with 7 bases in the middle. The CDR3 sequence is CASSQVPSEQFF. As DNA, the CDR3 is TGTGCCAGCAGCCAAGTACCTTCTGAGCAGTTCTTC.

In the case of this clonotype: The germline gene is not matched at one end of the junction; a read error may be the cause. The CDR3 protein is CVSSRQGNTEAFF. The CDR3 DNA is TGTGTCAGCAGCCGACAGGGAAACACTGAAGCTTTCTTT. This chain connects TRBV7-9 to TRBJ1-1; 7 bases agree with TRBD1. In germline, CDR1 is SEHNR, CDR2 FQNEAQ (reference sequence). CDR3 size: 13 residues.

The chain employs TRBV6-1 and TRBJ2-1; unclear D gene. Germline-derived CDR1 and CDR2 are MNHNS and SASEGT. Between the trimmed V and J ends, which lost 4 bases and 12 bases, there was a span of 10 bases. The CDR3 totals 11 residues. The DNA for the CDR3 is TGTGCCAGCAGTGTTGTCGTTGGGCAGTTCTTC. Protein product: CASSVVVGQFF.

The chain couples TRBV2 to TRBJ2-2; a possible D gene is TRBD2 (6 bases). This CDR3 spans 12 amino acids. Trimming stripped 9 bases from V and 4 bases from J, with 9 bases between. Germline CDR1 is SNHLY and CDR2 is FYNNEI. This chain's CDR3 is CARRRGTGELFF. The CDR3 DNA reads TGTGCCAGACGGAGGGGCACCGGGGAGCTGTTTTTT.

Many counts were recorded for this clonotype. The genes are TRBV5-1 and TRBJ2-5; D unclear. CDR1 and CDR2 from the germline V gene are SGHRS and YFSETQ. V gave up 2 bases and J gave up 2 bases, with 10 bases separating them. The CDR3 covers 14 residues. CDR3 region: CASSFKQLQETQYF. Written as DNA, the CDR3 is TGCGCCAGCAGCTTCAAGCAGCTTCAAGAGACCCAGTACTTC.

This clonotype was picked up a small number of times. This sequence joins TRBV18 and TRBJ1-5, with a possible D match to TRBD1 (5 bases). Trimming took 6 bases from V and 5 from J, leaving 14 bases between them. The V gene's germline CDR1 is KGHSH and CDR2 LQKENI. The CDR3 extends over 14 amino acids. The CDR3 loop reads CASSTGGAYQPQHF. CDR3 nucleotides: TGTGCCAGCTCCACCGGAGGGGCTTATCAGCCCCAGCATTTT.

This clonotype was recorded many times. V is TRBV11-2 and J is TRBJ1-4; possibly TRBD1 for D (5 bases). Trimming removed 5 bases from V and 16 bases from J, with 20 bases in between. This CDR3 comprises 13 residues. Germline CDR1 SGHAT, CDR2 FQNNGV. The CDR3 DNA reads as TGTGCCAGCAGCGACGGACCGCCGGGACGTGGGTTTTTT. Encoded protein: CASSDGPPGRGFF.

This clonotype was seen ten or more times. The chain has TRBV28 and TRBJ1-1; TRBD1 might be the D (5 bases). This CDR3 region has 14 residues. Trimming removed 6 bases from V and 3 bases from J, with 14 bases in between. Germline V gene lookup returns CDR1 MDHEN and CDR2 SYDVKM. CDR3 loop: CASSVWGVDTEAFF. Written as DNA, the CDR3 is TGTGCCAGCAGCGTATGGGGGGTGGACACTGAAGCTTTCTTT.

This clonotype was detected a few times. The chain employs TRBV7-3 and TRBJ2-3, with 10 bases that match TRBD2. CDR1 is SGHTA and CDR2 is FQGTGA in the germline V gene. This CDR3 comprises 20 residues. Germline trimming cut 4 bases from V and 0 bases from J; bases unmatched to any gene: 16. The DNA of the CDR3 is TGTGCCAGCAGCTCCCCTTCCCCTAGCGGGGGCCTCCCTAGCACAGATACGCAGTATTTT. As protein: CASSSPSPSGGLPSTDTQYF.

The table lists this clonotype with a few counts. The rearrangement uses TRBV4-1 and TRBJ2-7; TRBD2 aligns across 11 bases. CDR3 size: 13 residues. The V and J ends lost 4 bases and 7 bases, in that order; junction bases with no gene match: 3. The germline CDR1 and CDR2 sequences are MGHRA and YSYEKL. CDR3 region: CASSLGTSGEQYF. CDR3 DNA: TGCGCCAGCAGCCTTGGGACTAGCGGAGAGCAGTACTTC.

This clonotype has at least ten counts. This chain joins TRBV11-3 and TRBJ2-3; D perhaps matches TRBD2 (7 bases). This CDR3 spans 15 amino acids. Germline V gene lookup returns CDR1 SGHNT and CDR2 YENEEA. V dropped 4 bases and J dropped 0 bases, with 11 bases sitting between them. CDR3 sequence reads: CASSWAGASTDTQYF. The CDR3 DNA reads TGTGCCAGCAGCTGGGCGGGGGCCAGCACAGATACGCAGTATTTT.